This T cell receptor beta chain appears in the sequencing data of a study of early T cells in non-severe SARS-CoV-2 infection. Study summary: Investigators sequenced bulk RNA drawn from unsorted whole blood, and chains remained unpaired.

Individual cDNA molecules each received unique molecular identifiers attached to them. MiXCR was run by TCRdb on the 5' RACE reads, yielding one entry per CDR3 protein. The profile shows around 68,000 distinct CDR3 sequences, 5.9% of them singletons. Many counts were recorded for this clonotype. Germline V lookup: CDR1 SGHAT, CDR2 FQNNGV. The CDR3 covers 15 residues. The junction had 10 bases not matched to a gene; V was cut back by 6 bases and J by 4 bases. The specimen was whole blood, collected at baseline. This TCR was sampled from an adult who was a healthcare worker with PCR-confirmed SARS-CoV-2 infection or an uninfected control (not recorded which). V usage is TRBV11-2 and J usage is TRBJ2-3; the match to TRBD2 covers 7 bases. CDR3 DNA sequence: TGTGCCAGCAGACCAGCAGGAAGCGGGGCAGATACGCAGTATTTT. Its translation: CASRPAGSGADTQYF.